The clone carrying this TCR beta chain has ten or more counts. This sample was included in a study of early T cells in non-severe SARS-CoV-2 infection. TCRdb used MiXCR to reprocess the 5' RACE reads, holding one entry per CDR3 protein. The sample lists about 61,000 distinct CDR3 sequences; 10% to 11% were seen once. Germline V lookup: CDR1 LGHDT, CDR2 YNNKEL (reference sequence). This CDR3 has 16 amino acids. V lost 4 bases and J 0 bases, leaving 15 bases between the germline ends. Sequencing was done on a sample of whole blood. This chain links TRBV3-1 with TRBJ1-1; no firm D call. This clonotype originated in an adult who was a healthcare worker with PCR-confirmed SARS-CoV-2 infection or an uninfected control (not recorded which). The CDR3 bases are TGTGCCAGCAGCCTTTTTACCCCAATCATGAACACTGAAGCTTTCTTT. It translates to CASSLFTPIMNTEAFF. Using reference TRBV3-1 and TRBJ1-1 for the parts outside the CDR3, the full variable domain is DTAVSQTPKYLVTQMGNDKSIKCEQNLGHDTMYWYKQDSKKFLKIMFSYNNKELIINETVPNRFSPKSPDKAHLNLHINSLELGDSAVYFCASSLFTPIMNTEAFFGQGTRLTVV.